This is a list of T cell receptor beta chains from one sample in a study of T cells in Graves' hyperthyroidism and ophthalmopathy. TCRdb re-derived calls from the multiplex PCR reads in MiXCR, one entry per CDR3 protein. The table lists 550,000 to 650,000 distinct CDR3 sequences, 14% of them singletons, with more than 5% in the top ten. Sequenced: blood. The receptors stem from a woman between 25 and 40 years old with Graves' hyperthyroidism that later progressed to Graves' ophthalmopathy. CDR3s include the opening cysteine and the closing phenylalanine or tryptophan. The D gene is left open where the match is weak. Rows may omit the clone size; those that give it use once, few, many or a size class.

>TRBV12-5|-|TRBJ1-5|many
CASGLVLQGGRNQPQHF
TGTGCTAGTGGTTTGGTTCTACAGGGTGGACGCAATCAGCCCCAGCATTTT
>TRBV10-2|-|TRBJ1-6|-
CASQPGLINSPLHF
TGCGCCAGCCAACCGGGACTGATTAACTCACCCCTCCACTTT
>TRBV6-5|-|TRBJ2-5|-
CASSFPGTYYF
TGTGCCAGCAGTTTTCCCGGGACTTACTACTTC
>TRBV20-1|TRBD2|TRBJ2-1|-
CSEEKREAYNEQFF
TGCAGTGAAGAAAAACGGGAGGCGTACAATGAGCAGTTCTTC
>TRBV12-3/TRBV12-4|TRBD1|TRBJ1-2|many
CASGRTGGGYTF
TGTGCCAGCGGCCGGACAGGGGGCGGCTACACCTTC
>TRBV28|TRBD1|TRBJ2-7|many
CATVIRDSPYEQYF
TGTGCCACCGTAATCCGGGACAGTCCCTACGAGCAGTACTTC
>TRBV20-1|TRBD1|TRBJ2-5|many
CSAREHRGQETQYF
TGCAGTGCTAGAGAGCACAGGGGGCAGGAGACCCAGTACTTC
>TRBV7-2|-|TRBJ2-5|many
CASSLGRGGGQETQYF
TGTGCCAGCAGCTTAGGGAGGGGTGGGGGTCAAGAGACCCAGTACTTC
>TRBV30|-|TRBJ1-5|-
CAWSVEGRTGNQPQHF
TGTGCCTGGAGTGTAGAAGGGCGTACAGGGAATCAGCCCCAGCATTTT
>TRBV11-3|TRBD1|TRBJ1-1|many
CASSSWDSFMNTEAFF
TGTGCCAGCAGTTCTTGGGACAGCTTCATGAACACTGAAGCTTTCTTT
>TRBV3-1|-|TRBJ1-5|-
CASSQEQGGQPQHF
TGTGCCAGCAGCCAAGAACAGGGCGGCCAGCCCCAGCATTTT
>TRBV29-1|-|TRBJ1-6|many
CSVECGVNSPLHF
TGCAGCGTTGAATGTGGGGTTAATTCACCCCTCCACTTT
>TRBV29-1|-|TRBJ1-5|many
CSVEAGDYQPQHF
TGCAGCGTTGAGGCAGGGGACTATCAGCCCCAGCATTTT
>TRBV5-6|TRBD1|TRBJ1-5|few
CASSTGQGYQPQHF
TGTGCCAGCAGCACCGGACAGGGGTATCAGCCCCAGCATTTT
>TRBV19|-|TRBJ2-7|few
CASSKAGADEQYF
TGTGCCAGTAGTAAGGCAGGGGCGGACGAGCAGTACTTC
>TRBV19|-|TRBJ2-1|few
CASSPGGLVYNEQFF
TGTGCCAGTAGTCCGGGGGGCTTGGTGTACAATGAGCAGTTCTTC
>TRBV29-1|TRBD1|TRBJ1-2|many
CSAHAGQEGRGYTF
TGCAGCGCACACGCCGGACAGGAAGGTAGAGGCTACACCTTC
>TRBV7-2|-|TRBJ2-7|many
CASSPRPGTYEQYF
TGTGCCAGCAGCCCCAGGCCAGGGACATACGAGCAGTACTTC
>TRBV28|-|TRBJ1-1|-
CASNIPGRPSLRGTEAFF
TGTGCCAGCAATATCCCGGGACGTCCCTCCCTTCGCGGCACTGAAGCTTTCTTT
>TRBV6-1|-|TRBJ1-5|many
CASSLARLNQPQHF
TGTGCCAGCAGTCTCGCCAGACTCAATCAGCCCCAGCATTTT
>TRBV11-3|-|TRBJ1-6|many
CASNLGGRNSPLHF
TGTGCCAGCAACCTCGGGGGAAGGAATTCACCCCTCCACTTT
>TRBV19|-|TRBJ1-5|-
CASLGVLRAQHF
TGTGCCAGCCTGGGAGTCTTAAGGGCCCAGCATTTT
>TRBV7-9|-|TRBJ2-4|many
CASSLGGGADIQYF
TGTGCCAGCAGCTTAGGTGGGGGCGCGGACATTCAGTACTTC
>TRBV12-3/TRBV12-4|TRBD1|TRBJ1-1|many
CASSAQGTTNTEAFF
TGTGCCAGCAGTGCACAGGGGACCACGAACACTGAAGCTTTCTTT
>TRBV11-3|TRBD2|TRBJ2-3|many
CASSLALAGTTDTQYF
TGTGCCAGCAGCTTAGCCTTAGCGGGGACCACAGATACGCAGTATTTT
>TRBV11-3|-|TRBJ2-7|many
CASSLDSESIYEQYF
TGTGCCAGCAGCTTAGATTCCGAATCAATCTACGAGCAGTACTTC
>TRBV2|TRBD2|TRBJ2-1|many
CASSGPGLAYNEQFF
TGTGCCAGCAGTGGGCCGGGACTAGCCTACAATGAGCAGTTCTTC
>TRBV30|-|TRBJ1-2|-
CAWNRYSIYGYTF
TGTGCCTGGAATCGTTATTCCATCTATGGCTACACCTTC
>TRBV18|-|TRBJ2-7|-
CASSLAAVSYEQYF
TGTGCCAGCTCCCTTGCGGCAGTCTCCTACGAGCAGTACTTC
>TRBV6-2/TRBV6-3|-|TRBJ1-1|-
CASSYYQGVTEAFF
TGTGCCAGCAGTTACTATCAGGGAGTCACCGAAGCTTTCTTT
>TRBV2|-|TRBJ1-5|many
CASSGMVQPQHF
TGTGCCAGCAGTGGGATGGTTCAGCCCCAGCATTTT
>TRBV19|-|TRBJ2-7|-
CASSIPGGTDEQYF
TGTGCCAGTAGTATTCCCGGAGGGACGGACGAGCAGTACTTC
>TRBV10-3|TRBD2|TRBJ2-1|few
CAISGAGGGTSGGSYNEQFF
TGTGCCATCAGTGGGGCGGGGGGGGGAACCAGCGGGGGCTCCTACAATGAGCAGTTCTTC
>TRBV12-3/TRBV12-4|-|TRBJ2-5|many
CASGRQAETQYF
TGTGCCAGCGGTCGGCAGGCAGAGACCCAGTACTTC
>TRBV5-1|-|TRBJ1-5|-
CASSIGGYSNQPQHF
TGCGCCAGCAGCATAGGGGGGTATAGCAATCAGCCCCAGCATTTT
>TRBV20-1|TRBD1|TRBJ2-7|-
CSAFLGDRGSPEQYF
TGCAGTGCCTTTCTAGGGGACAGGGGGTCCCCCGAGCAGTACTTC
>TRBV7-2|-|TRBJ2-1|many
CASSLVAQSYNEQFF
TGTGCCAGCAGCTTAGTGGCCCAATCCTACAATGAGCAGTTCTTC
>TRBV12-3/TRBV12-4|TRBD2|TRBJ2-1|many
CASSSTSGIVSYNEQFF
TGTGCCAGCTCCTCTACTAGCGGGATCGTCTCCTACAATGAGCAGTTCTTC
>TRBV20-1|-|TRBJ1-1|many
CSARRQMNTEAFF
TGCAGTGCTAGACGTCAGATGAACACTGAAGCTTTCTTT
>TRBV6-2/TRBV6-3|-|TRBJ1-5|few
CASVAGGDQPQHF
TGTGCCAGCGTCGCGGGGGGCGATCAGCCCCAGCATTTT
>TRBV10-3|-|TRBJ2-7|many
CAISPGTASSYEQYF
TGTGCCATCAGCCCAGGGACCGCCAGCTCCTACGAGCAGTACTTC
>TRBV4-1|-|TRBJ2-7|-
CASSLPSPEQYF
TGCGCCAGCAGCCTCCCGTCTCCCGAGCAGTACTTC